The 8 T cell receptor beta chains presented below share a single source sample, sequenced in a study of cytomegalovirus exposure and HLA in healthy donors. TCRdb's copy holds only in-frame clones and misses some; the assay was immunoSEQ multiplex PCR. The data show some 160,000 clones, approximately 90% seen once. Material: PBMCs. These receptors originate from a man in his late teens or twenties in good health and CMV-seronegative.

This chain connects TRBV2 to TRBJ1-1; maybe TRBD1 (6 bases). The CDR3 is 13 residues long. CDR1 is SNHLY and CDR2 is FYNNEI in the germline V gene. The V gene lost 8 bases and the J gene lost 5 bases, with 15 bases spanning the gap. CDR3 loop: CASLEEGGTEAFF. CDR3 nucleotides: TGTGCCAGCCTGGAAGAGGGGGGGACTGAAGCTTTCTTT.

The rearrangement joins TRBV5-1 to TRBJ1-1, with a possible D match to TRBD1 (5 bases). CDR1 SGHRS and CDR2 YFSETQ come from the germline V gene. V was trimmed by 4 bases and J by 0 bases, leaving 28 bases between them. The CDR3 is 20 residues long. CDR3 DNA sequence: TGCGCCAGCAGCGACTCACGGCCCTCGGGGGAAGGGCCGTTGAACACTGAAGCTTTCTTT. Amino acids: CASSDSRPSGEGPLNTEAFF.

Worth noting for this clone: The sample has other DNA sequences that encode this CDR3 too. CDR3 region: CASSLGQANTGELFF. The DNA for the CDR3 is TGTGCCAGCAGCTTAGGGCAGGCGAACACCGGGGAGCTGTTTTTT. The chain joins TRBV7-9 to TRBJ2-2; D is uncertain. The V end lost 1 base, the J end lost 0 bases, and 6 bases lay between the germline ends. Germline loops: CDR1 SEHNR, CDR2 FQNEAQ (reference sequence). This CDR3 is 15 amino acids long. Together with reference TRBV7-9 and TRBJ2-2, the CDR3 gives the full variable domain: DTGVSQNPRHKITKRGQNVTFRCDPISEHNRLYWYRQTLGQGPEFLTYFQNEAQLEKSRLLSDRFSAERPKGSFSTLEIQRTEQGDSAMYLCASSLGQANTGELFFGEGSRLTVL.

V and J are TRBV4-1 and TRBJ1-1; 8 bases align to TRBD1. Germline-derived CDR1 and CDR2 are MGHRA and YSYEKL. With V trimmed by 3 bases and J by 0 bases, 0 bases remained unmatched. The CDR3 sequence is 14 residues long. The CDR3 region is CASSQDRVNTEAFF. The CDR3 DNA is TGCGCCAGCAGCCAGGACAGGGTGAACACTGAAGCTTTCTTT.

The gene calls are TRBV6-1 and TRBJ1-2; a weak D match, TRBD1 (5 bases). V dropped 7 bases and J dropped 4 bases, with 13 bases sitting between them. The CDR3 is 13 amino acids. Germline assignment: CDR1 MNHNS and CDR2 SASEGT. CDR3 nucleotides: TGTGCCAGCACCCCTGACAGCCCCTATGGCTACACCTTC. This encodes CASTPDSPYGYTF.

This chain connects TRBV25-1 to TRBJ2-5, with 11 bases lining up with TRBD2. Per the germline V gene, CDR1 is MGHDK and CDR2 is SYGVNS. The CDR3 has 17 residues. The trim removed 4 bases at V and 4 bases at J, leaving 11 bases unmatched. CDR3 region: CASSAASGGTMGETQYF. The CDR3 DNA sequence: TGTGCCAGCAGTGCCGCTAGCGGGGGGACTATGGGAGAGACCCAGTACTTC.

This chain uses TRBV6-1 with TRBJ1-1, with unresolved D. The CDR3 has 13 residues. The germline gives CDR1 MNHNS, CDR2 SASEGT. Between the trimmed V and J ends, which lost 7 bases and 1 base, there was a span of 10 bases. The CDR3 is CASTLLRNTEAFF. The CDR3 region has the DNA TGTGCCAGCACCCTACTTAGGAACACTGAAGCTTTCTTT.

DNA for the CDR3: TGCGCCAGCAGCGGAGACCGTAGCTCTGGGGCCAACGTCCTGACTTTC. It yields the protein CASSGDRSSGANVLTF. The chain recombines TRBV5-1 with TRBJ2-6; the D is unclear. This CDR3 is 16 amino acids long. Trimming shortened V by 4 bases and J by 0 bases, and 11 bases separated the two germline ends. Germline assignment: CDR1 SGHRS and CDR2 YFSETQ.